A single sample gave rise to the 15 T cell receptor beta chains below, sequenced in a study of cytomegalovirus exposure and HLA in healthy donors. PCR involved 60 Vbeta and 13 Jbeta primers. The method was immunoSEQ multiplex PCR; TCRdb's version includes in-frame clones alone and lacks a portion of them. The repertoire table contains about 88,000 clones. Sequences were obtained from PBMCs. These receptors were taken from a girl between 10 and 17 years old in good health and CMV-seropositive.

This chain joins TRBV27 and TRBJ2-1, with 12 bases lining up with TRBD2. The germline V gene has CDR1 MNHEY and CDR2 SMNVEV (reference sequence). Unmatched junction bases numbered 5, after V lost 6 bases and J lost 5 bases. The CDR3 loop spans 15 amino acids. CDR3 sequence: CASSQTSGGDNEQFF. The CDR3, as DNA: TGTGCCAGCAGCCAGACTAGCGGGGGTGACAATGAGCAGTTCTTC.

The CDR3 sequence is CASSQGLAGAYTGELFF. The DNA of the CDR3 is TGTGCCAGCAGCCAGGGACTAGCGGGGGCCTACACCGGGGAGCTGTTTTTT. This chain joins TRBV4-2 and TRBJ2-2; 14 bases fit TRBD2. The CDR3 runs to 17 residues. From germline, CDR1 is LGHNA and CDR2 YNFKEQ. Trimming cost V 3 bases and J 3 bases; bases outside gene matches: 3.

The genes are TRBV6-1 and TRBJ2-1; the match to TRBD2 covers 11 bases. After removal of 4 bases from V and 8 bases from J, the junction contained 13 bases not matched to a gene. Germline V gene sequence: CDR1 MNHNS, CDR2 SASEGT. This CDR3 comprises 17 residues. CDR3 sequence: CASSVRVAGGPVHEQFF. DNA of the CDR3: TGTGCCAGCAGTGTGCGGGTAGCGGGGGGGCCGGTCCATGAGCAGTTCTTC.

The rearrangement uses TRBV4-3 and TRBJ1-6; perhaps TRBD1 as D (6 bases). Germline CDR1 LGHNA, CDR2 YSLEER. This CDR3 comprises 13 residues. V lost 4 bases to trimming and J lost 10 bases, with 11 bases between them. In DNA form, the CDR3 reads TGCGCCAGCAGCCCTTCACAGGGATCACCCCTCCACTTT. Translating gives CASSPSQGSPLHF.

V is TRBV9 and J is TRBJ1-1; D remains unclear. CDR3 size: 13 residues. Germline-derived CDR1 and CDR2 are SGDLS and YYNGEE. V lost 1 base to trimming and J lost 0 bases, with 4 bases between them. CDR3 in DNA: TGTGCCAGCAGCGTATCAGTGAACACTGAAGCTTTCTTT. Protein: CASSVSVNTEAFF.

The DNA of the CDR3 is TGTGCCAGCAAGGGACAGTACGCCTACGAGCAGTACTTC. The encoded protein is CASKGQYAYEQYF. The chain recombines TRBV27 with TRBJ2-7; 7 bases are a match to TRBD1. This CDR3 region has 13 residues. The junction had 5 bases not matched to a gene; V was cut back by 7 bases and J by 2 bases. Looked up from germline, CDR1 is MNHEY and CDR2 is SMNVEV (reference sequence).

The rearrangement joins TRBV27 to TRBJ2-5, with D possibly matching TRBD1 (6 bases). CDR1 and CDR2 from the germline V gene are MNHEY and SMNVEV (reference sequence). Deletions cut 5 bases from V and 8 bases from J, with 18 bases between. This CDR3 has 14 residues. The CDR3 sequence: CASSLTGPEGTQYF. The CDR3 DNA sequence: TGTGCCAGCAGTCTGACAGGCCCCGAAGGAACCCAGTACTTC.

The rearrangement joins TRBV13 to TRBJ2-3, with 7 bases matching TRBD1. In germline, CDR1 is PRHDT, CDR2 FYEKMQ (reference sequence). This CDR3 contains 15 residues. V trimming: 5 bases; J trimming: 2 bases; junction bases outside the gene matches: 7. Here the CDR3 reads CASSRDRSNTDTQYF. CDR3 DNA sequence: TGTGCCAGCAGCCGGGACAGATCTAACACAGATACGCAGTATTTT.

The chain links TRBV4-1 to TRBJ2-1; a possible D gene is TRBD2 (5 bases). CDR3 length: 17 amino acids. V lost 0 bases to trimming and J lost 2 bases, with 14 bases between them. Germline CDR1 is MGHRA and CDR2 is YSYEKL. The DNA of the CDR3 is TGCGCCAGCAGCCAAGAACTCCCGCTAGCCACCTACAATGAGCAGTTCTTC. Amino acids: CASSQELPLATYNEQFF.

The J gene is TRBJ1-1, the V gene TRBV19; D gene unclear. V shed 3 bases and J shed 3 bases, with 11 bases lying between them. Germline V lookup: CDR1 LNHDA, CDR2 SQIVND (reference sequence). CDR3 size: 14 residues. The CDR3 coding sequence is TGTGCCAGTAGTATGGGTGACATAGACACTGAAGCTTTCTTT. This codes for CASSMGDIDTEAFF.

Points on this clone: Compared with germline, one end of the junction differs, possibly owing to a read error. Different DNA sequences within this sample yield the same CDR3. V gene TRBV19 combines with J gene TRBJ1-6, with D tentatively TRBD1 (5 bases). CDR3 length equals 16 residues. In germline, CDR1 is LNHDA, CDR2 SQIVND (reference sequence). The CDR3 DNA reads TGTGCCAGTAGTATTCGCGTTGGGGGGAACGATTCACCCCTACACTTT. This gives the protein CASSIRVGGNDSPLHF.

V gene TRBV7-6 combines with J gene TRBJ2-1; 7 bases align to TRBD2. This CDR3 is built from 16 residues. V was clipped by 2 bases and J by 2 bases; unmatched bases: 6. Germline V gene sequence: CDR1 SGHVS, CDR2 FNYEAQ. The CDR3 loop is CASSLSVAGAYNEQFF. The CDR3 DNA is TGTGCCAGCAGCTTATCCGTGGCGGGGGCCTACAATGAGCAGTTCTTC.

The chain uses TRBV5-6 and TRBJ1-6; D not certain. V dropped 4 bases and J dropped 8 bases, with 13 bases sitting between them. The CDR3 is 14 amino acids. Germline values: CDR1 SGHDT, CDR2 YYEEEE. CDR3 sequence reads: CASSAGLRDSPLHF. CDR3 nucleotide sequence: TGTGCCAGCAGCGCAGGACTGCGGGATTCACCCCTCCACTTT.

The CDR3 DNA sequence: TGTGCCAGCAGCGGATTTCGGGACAGGGGGCTCGAGAACACTGAAGCTTTCTTT. Translation gives CASSGFRDRGLENTEAFF. The chain couples TRBV7-9 to TRBJ1-1; 12 bases line up with TRBD1. Germline loops: CDR1 SEHNR, CDR2 FQNEAQ (reference sequence). The ends lost 5 bases at V and 1 base at J; junction bases unmatched: 11. This CDR3 region has 18 residues.

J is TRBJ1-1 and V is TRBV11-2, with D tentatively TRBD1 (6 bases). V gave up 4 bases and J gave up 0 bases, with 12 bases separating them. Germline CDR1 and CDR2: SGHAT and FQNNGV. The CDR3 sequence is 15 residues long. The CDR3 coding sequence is TGTGCCAGCAGCTCGCACAGGGATATGAACACTGAAGCTTTCTTT. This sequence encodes CASSSHRDMNTEAFF.